This is a list of T cell receptor beta chains from one sample in a study of T cell repertoires in ileal Crohn's disease. Libraries were prepared by immunoSEQ multiplex PCR; TCRdb keeps only in-frame clonotypes and omits some of them. The data contain about 5,600 clones, around 85% of them seen just once; the ten biggest clones take up over 9.5%. The sample comprised ileal tissue. All receptors come from an adult with Crohn's disease. CDR3s include the opening cysteine and the closing phenylalanine or tryptophan. Fields, in order: V gene, J gene, D gene, clone size, CDR3 protein, CDR3 DNA. A D gene is named only where the DNA matches it firmly. Rows may omit the clone size; those that give it use once, few, many or a size class.

TRBV7-8	TRBJ2-2	TRBD2	.	CASSLAGASNTGELFF	TGTGCCAGCAGTTTAGCGGGGGCTTCGAACACCGGGGAGCTGTTTTTT
TRBV6-1	TRBJ1-1	TRBD1	.	CASRPGQGNTEAFF	TGTGCCAGCAGACCGGGACAGGGGAACACTGAAGCTTTCTTT
TRBV10-3	TRBJ1-1	.	.	CAISGPTQDTEAFF	TGTGCCATCAGTGGGCCCACCCAAGACACTGAAGCTTTCTTT
TRBV7-7	TRBJ2-1	.	few	CASSPQAYNEQFF	TGTGCTAGCAGCCCCCAGGCCTACAATGAGCAGTTCTTC
TRBV10-3	TRBJ2-7	TRBD1	.	CAISDRTGSYEQYF	TGTGCCATCAGTGACCGGACAGGGTCCTACGAGCAGTACTTC
TRBV12-5	TRBJ1-1	TRBD1	once	CATIRLLGQGQPEAFF	TGTGCAACCATACGCTTACTGGGACAGGGGCAACCTGAAGCTTTCTTT
TRBV27	TRBJ2-5	.	.	CASSEGGTTQETQYF	TGTGCCAGCTCGGAGGGGGGGACGACGCAAGAGACCCAGTACTTC
TRBV7-3	TRBJ2-1	TRBD1	few	CASSLTGQGNNEQFF	TGTGCCAGCAGCTTAACGGGACAGGGGAACAATGAGCAGTTCTTC
TRBV5-6	TRBJ2-7	.	.	CASSLVESYEQYF	TGTGCCAGCAGCTTGGTAGAGTCCTACGAGCAGTACTTC
TRBV5-4	TRBJ2-3	.	.	CASSSKGWGGFGDTQYF	TGTGCCAGCAGCAGCAAGGGGTGGGGCGGATTCGGAGATACGCAGTATTTT
TRBV27	TRBJ1-4	.	few	CASSSEGGEKLFF	TGTGCCAGCAGTTCGGAGGGTGGCGAAAAACTGTTTTTT
TRBV2	TRBJ1-1	.	.	CASSEELNTEAFF	TGTGCCAGCAGTGAAGAGCTAAACACTGAAGCTTTCTTT
TRBV11-1	TRBJ1-1	.	.	CASTPRWQNTEAFF	TGTGCCAGCACCCCTCGCTGGCAGAACACTGAAGCTTTCTTT
TRBV5-8	TRBJ1-2	.	once	CASTTGGAAYGYTF	TGTGCCAGCACCACGGGGGGGGCGGCCTATGGCTACACCTTC
TRBV5-6	TRBJ2-2	.	.	CASSFRQNTGELFF	TGTGCCAGCAGCTTCCGACAGAACACCGGGGAGCTGTTTTTT
TRBV6-5	TRBJ1-6	.	once	CASSYSWQGGEPLHF	TGTGCCAGCAGTTACTCCTGGCAGGGTGGAGAACCCCTCCACTTT
TRBV27	TRBJ2-3	.	large	CASSPPGLSTDTQYF	TGTGCCAGCAGTCCTCCGGGACTTAGCACAGATACGCAGTATTTT
TRBV28	TRBJ1-6	.	.	CASSFGGVGISPLHF	TGTGCCAGCAGTTTTGGAGGGGTCGGGATTTCACCCCTCCACTTT
TRBV6-5	TRBJ1-1	TRBD1	.	CASATGTGFTEAFF	TGTGCCAGCGCCACCGGGACAGGGTTCACTGAAGCTTTCTTT
TRBV6-4	TRBJ2-5	.	.	CASSRTEQETQYF	TGTGCCAGCAGCCGAACAGAACAAGAGACCCAGTACTTC
TRBV7-2	TRBJ1-4	TRBD1	.	CASSQGAQGEKLFF	TGTGCCAGCAGCCAGGGGGCGCAGGGTGAAAAACTGTTTTTT
TRBV7-2	TRBJ2-7	.	once	CASSITVLTYEQYF	TGTGCCAGCAGCATAACGGTACTGACCTACGAGCAGTACTTC
TRBV7-8	TRBJ2-5	TRBD2	once	CASSSGILSGGSQETQYF	TGTGCCAGCAGCTCTGGAATACTAAGCGGGGGGTCACAAGAGACCCAGTACTTC
TRBV7-9	TRBJ2-5	TRBD1	few	CASSIETGLGETQYF	TGTGCCAGCAGCATAGAGACAGGGTTGGGAGAGACCCAGTACTTC
TRBV19	TRBJ1-5	.	.	CASSIETTGNQPQHF	TGTGCCAGTAGTATAGAAACGACAGGAAATCAGCCCCAGCATTTT
TRBV5-5	TRBJ2-1	TRBD2	.	CASSSWGLSSYNEQFF	TGTGCCAGCAGCTCCTGGGGACTATCGTCCTACAATGAGCAGTTCTTC
TRBV5-4	TRBJ2-7	TRBD1	.	CASSLDRGPYEQYF	TGTGCCAGCAGCCTCGACAGGGGTCCCTACGAGCAGTACTTC
TRBV7-8	TRBJ1-3	.	.	CASSLGGLFSGNTIYF	TGTGCCAGCAGCTTAGGGGGGCTTTTCTCCGGAAACACCATATATTTT
TRBV6-6	TRBJ2-1	TRBD2	once	CASSYGGGGNEQFF	TGTGCCAGCAGTTACGGCGGGGGGGGCAATGAGCAGTTCTTC
TRBV5-1	TRBJ2-3	TRBD2	.	CASSLGLAGGPNPADTQYF	TGCGCCAGCAGCTTGGGACTAGCGGGGGGGCCAAATCCGGCAGATACGCAGTATTTT
TRBV7-9	TRBJ1-4	.	once	CASSQVGHRLFF	TGTGCCAGCAGCCAGGTTGGACACCGGCTGTTTTTT
TRBV27	TRBJ1-1	.	.	CASSFHRQNTEAFF	TGTGCCAGCAGTTTCCATAGACAGAACACTGAAGCTTTCTTT
TRBV30	TRBJ1-2	.	.	CAWRARQGNYGYTF	TGTGCCTGGAGAGCCCGGCAGGGAAACTATGGCTACACCTTC
TRBV10-2	TRBJ2-3	.	.	CASSEQSTDTQYF	TGCGCCAGCAGTGAGCAGAGCACAGATACGCAGTATTTT
TRBV5-4	TRBJ1-2	.	.	CASRVDRGYGYTF	TGTGCCAGCAGGGTCGACAGAGGCTATGGCTACACCTTC
TRBV14	TRBJ2-5	TRBD2	.	CASSQSRTSRETQYF	TGTGCCAGCAGCCAATCCCGGACTAGCCGGGAGACCCAGTACTTC
TRBV13	TRBJ2-1	TRBD1	.	CASANRGALSEQFF	TGTGCCAGCGCAAACAGGGGTGCCCTGAGCGAGCAGTTCTTC
TRBV10-3	TRBJ2-7	TRBD1	.	CAISDRTGSYEQYF	TGTGCCATCAGTGACCGGACAGGGTCCTACGAGCAGTACTTC
TRBV6-1	TRBJ2-7	.	.	CASSDGLREQYF	TGTGCCAGCAGTGATGGGCTCCGCGAGCAGTACTTC
TRBV9	TRBJ2-3	TRBD1	.	CASSVAGVPGGIVTDTQYF	TGTGCCAGCAGCGTAGCTGGGGTACCAGGGGGCATTGTTACAGATACGCAGTATTTT
TRBV7-9	TRBJ1-2	TRBD1	.	CASSRQGAVGYTF	TGTGCCAGCAGCCGACAGGGGGCAGTTGGCTACACCTTC
TRBV5-1	TRBJ2-1	TRBD2	.	CASGAGGKNNEQFF	TGCGCCAGTGGGGCGGGGGGGAAAAACAATGAGCAGTTCTTC
TRBV21-1	TRBJ2-7	.	.	CASSKEVRTGARSDEQYF	TGTGCCAGCAGCAAAGAGGTAAGGACAGGGGCTAGGTCTGACGAGCAGTACTTC
TRBV10-3	TRBJ2-7	.	.	CAISEKGVPLF	TGTGCCATCAGTGAGAAGGGGGTACCGCTTTTC
TRBV25-1	TRBJ1-2	TRBD1	.	CASSDRGQGDFGYTF	TGTGCCAGCAGTGATAGGGGACAGGGGGATTTTGGCTACACCTTC
TRBV14	TRBJ1-2	.	.	CASSLQDSGYTF	TGTGCCAGCAGCCTACAGGATTCTGGCTACACCTTC
TRBV7-9	TRBJ1-1	.	.	CASSLSKGKAFF	TGTGCCAGCAGCTTATCAAAGGGGAAAGCTTTCTTT
TRBV18	TRBJ2-2	.	.	CASRGSRLTGELFF	TGTGCCAGCCGCGGGTCCAGGCTCACCGGGGAGCTGTTTTTT
TRBV29-1	TRBJ2-7	TRBD2	.	CSATLLRGGLYEQYF	TGCAGCGCCACCCTTCTGCGGGGGGGACTTTACGAGCAGTACTTC
TRBV25-1	TRBJ1-4	TRBD1	.	CASRNAPGQGDEKLFF	TGTGCCAGCAGGAACGCCCCGGGACAGGGGGATGAAAAACTGTTTTTT
TRBV19	TRBJ1-2	.	.	CASTAFGSKSNYGYTF	TGTGCCAGTACCGCCTTCGGGTCAAAATCTAACTATGGCTACACCTTC
TRBV30	TRBJ1-6	.	.	CAWSVRRSPLHF	TGTGCCTGGAGTGTACGGAGGTCACCCCTCCACTTT
TRBV28	TRBJ2-3	TRBD2	.	CASSFSGGVTDTQYF	TGTGCCAGCAGTTTCAGCGGGGGGGTCACAGATACGCAGTATTTT
TRBV2	TRBJ1-5	TRBD1	.	CASSETPGQANQPQHF	TGTGCCAGCAGTGAAACACCGGGACAGGCTAATCAGCCCCAGCATTTT
TRBV30	TRBJ1-2	.	.	CAWAAWQGGYGYTF	TGTGCCTGGGCTGCTTGGCAGGGTGGCTATGGCTACACCTTC
TRBV5-6	TRBJ2-7	.	.	CASSLQEGSKQYF	TGTGCCAGCAGCTTGCAGGAGGGGAGCAAGCAGTACTTC
TRBV5-4	TRBJ1-6	TRBD1	.	CASSLARDSSYNSPLHF	TGTGCCAGCAGCTTGGCTAGGGACAGCTCCTATAATTCACCCCTCCACTTT